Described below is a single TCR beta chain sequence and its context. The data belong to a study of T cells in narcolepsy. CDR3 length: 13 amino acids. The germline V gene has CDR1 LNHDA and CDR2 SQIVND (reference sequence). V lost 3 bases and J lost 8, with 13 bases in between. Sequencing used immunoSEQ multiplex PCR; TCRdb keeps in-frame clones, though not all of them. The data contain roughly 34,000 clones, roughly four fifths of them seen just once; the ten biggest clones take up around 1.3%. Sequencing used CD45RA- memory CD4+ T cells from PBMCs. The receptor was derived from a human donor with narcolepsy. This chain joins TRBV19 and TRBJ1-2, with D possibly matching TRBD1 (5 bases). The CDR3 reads CASSIGGARGYTF. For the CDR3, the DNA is TGTGCCAGTAGTATTGGAGGGGCGCGGGGCTACACCTTC.